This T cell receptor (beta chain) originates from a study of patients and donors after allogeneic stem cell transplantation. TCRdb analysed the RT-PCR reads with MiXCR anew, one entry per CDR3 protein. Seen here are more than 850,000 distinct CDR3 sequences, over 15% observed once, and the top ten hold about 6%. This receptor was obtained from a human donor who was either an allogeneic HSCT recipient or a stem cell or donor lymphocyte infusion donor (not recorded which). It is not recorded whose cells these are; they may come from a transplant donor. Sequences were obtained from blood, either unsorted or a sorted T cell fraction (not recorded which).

The CDR3 loop reads CASSYSTVAGPFQETQYF. The DNA of the CDR3 is TGTGCCAGCAGTTACTCGACGGTAGCGGGGCCCTTTCAAGAGACCCAGTACTTC. The rearrangement uses TRBV6-2 or TRBV6-3 and TRBJ2-5; the match to TRBD2 covers 8 bases. Germline CDR1 reads MNHEY; CDR2 reads SVGEGT. Trimming at V came to 0 bases and at J to 2 bases, leaving 11 bases not matched to a gene. CDR3 length equals 18 residues.